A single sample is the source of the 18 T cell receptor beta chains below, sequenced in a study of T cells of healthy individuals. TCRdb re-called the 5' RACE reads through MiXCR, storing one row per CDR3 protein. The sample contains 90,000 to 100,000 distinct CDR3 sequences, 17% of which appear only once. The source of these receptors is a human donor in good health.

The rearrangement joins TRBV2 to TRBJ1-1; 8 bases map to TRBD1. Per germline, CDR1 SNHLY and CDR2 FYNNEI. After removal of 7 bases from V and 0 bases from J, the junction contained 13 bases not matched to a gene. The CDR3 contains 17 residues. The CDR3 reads CASKIQGGYPLNTEAFF. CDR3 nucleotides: TGTGCCAGCAAGATACAGGGGGGATATCCTTTGAACACTGAAGCTTTCTTT.

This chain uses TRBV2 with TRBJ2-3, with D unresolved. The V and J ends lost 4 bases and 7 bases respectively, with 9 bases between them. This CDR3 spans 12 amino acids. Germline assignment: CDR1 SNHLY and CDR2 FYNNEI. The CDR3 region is CASSGRGNTQYF. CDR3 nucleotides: TGTGCCAGCAGTGGAAGAGGAAATACGCAGTATTTT.

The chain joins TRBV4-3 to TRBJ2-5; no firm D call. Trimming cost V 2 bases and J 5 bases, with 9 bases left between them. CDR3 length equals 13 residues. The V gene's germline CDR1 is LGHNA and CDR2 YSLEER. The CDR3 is CASSQFFRETQYF. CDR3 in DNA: TGCGCCAGCAGCCAATTTTTTCGGGAGACCCAGTACTTC.

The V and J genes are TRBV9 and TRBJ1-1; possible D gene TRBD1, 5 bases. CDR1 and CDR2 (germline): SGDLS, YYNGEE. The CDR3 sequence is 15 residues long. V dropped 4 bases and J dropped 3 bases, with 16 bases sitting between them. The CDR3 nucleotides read TGTGCCAGCAGCCTCCTAGGAAGGGGCGACACTGAAGCTTTCTTT. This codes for CASSLLGRGDTEAFF.

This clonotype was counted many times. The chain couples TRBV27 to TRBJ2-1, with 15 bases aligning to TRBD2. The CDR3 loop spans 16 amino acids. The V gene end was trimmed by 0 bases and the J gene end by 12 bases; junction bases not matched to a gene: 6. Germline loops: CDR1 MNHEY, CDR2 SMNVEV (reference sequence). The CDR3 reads CASSLSGLAGGAAQFF. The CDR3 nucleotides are TGTGCCAGCAGTTTATCGGGACTAGCGGGGGGAGCCGCGCAGTTCTTC.

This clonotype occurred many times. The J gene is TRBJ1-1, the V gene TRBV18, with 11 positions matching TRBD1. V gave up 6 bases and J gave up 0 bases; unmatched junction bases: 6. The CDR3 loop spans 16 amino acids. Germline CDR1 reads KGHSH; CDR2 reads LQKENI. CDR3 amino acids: CASSGTGGYMNTEAFF. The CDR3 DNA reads TGTGCCAGCTCGGGGACAGGGGGATATATGAACACTGAAGCTTTCTTT.

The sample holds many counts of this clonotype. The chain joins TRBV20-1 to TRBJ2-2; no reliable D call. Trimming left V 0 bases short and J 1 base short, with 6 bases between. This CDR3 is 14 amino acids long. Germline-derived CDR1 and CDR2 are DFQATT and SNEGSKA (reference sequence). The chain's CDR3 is CSARDVQNTGELFF. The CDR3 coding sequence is TGCAGTGCTAGAGATGTCCAGAACACCGGGGAGCTGTTTTTT.

DNA for the CDR3: TGTGCCAGCAGCTTAGGGGTTATTAGCACAGATACGCAGTATTTT. Amino acid sequence: CASSLGVISTDTQYF. The V and J genes are TRBV7-2 and TRBJ2-3; D remains unclear. CDR3 length: 15 amino acids. Germline loops: CDR1 SGHTA, CDR2 FQGNSA. V was shortened by 1 base and J by 0 bases, with 8 bases between the two germline ends.

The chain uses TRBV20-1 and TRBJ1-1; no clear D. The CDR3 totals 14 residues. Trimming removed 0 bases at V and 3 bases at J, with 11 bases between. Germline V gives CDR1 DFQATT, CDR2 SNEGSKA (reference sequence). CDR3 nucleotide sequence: TGCAGTGCTAGAGATATCAACGGACACACTGAAGCTTTCTTT. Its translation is CSARDINGHTEAFF.

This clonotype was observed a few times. The CDR3 loop is CASSLVPGLMMQFF. As DNA, the CDR3 is TGTGCCAGCAGCTTAGTGCCAGGGCTGATGATGCAGTTCTTC. This sequence joins TRBV7-3 and TRBJ2-1; the D gene is possibly TRBD1 (5 bases). The germline V gene encodes CDR1 SGHTA and CDR2 FQGTGA. This CDR3 is 14 amino acids long. V lost 2 bases to trimming and J lost 12 bases, with 17 bases between them.

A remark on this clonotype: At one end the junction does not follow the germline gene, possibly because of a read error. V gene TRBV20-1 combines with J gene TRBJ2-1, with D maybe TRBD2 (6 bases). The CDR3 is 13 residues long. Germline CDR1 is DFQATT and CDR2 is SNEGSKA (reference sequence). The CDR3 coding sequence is TGCAGTGCTCGGGGGATCTCCTGCAATGAGCAGTTCTTC. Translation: CSARGISCNEQFF.

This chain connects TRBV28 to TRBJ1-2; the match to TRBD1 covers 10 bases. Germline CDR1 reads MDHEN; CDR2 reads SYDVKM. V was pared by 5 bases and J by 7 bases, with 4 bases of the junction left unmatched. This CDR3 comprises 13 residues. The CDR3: CASSLTGGGGYTF. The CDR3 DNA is TGTGCCAGCAGTCTGACAGGGGGCGGTGGCTACACCTTC.

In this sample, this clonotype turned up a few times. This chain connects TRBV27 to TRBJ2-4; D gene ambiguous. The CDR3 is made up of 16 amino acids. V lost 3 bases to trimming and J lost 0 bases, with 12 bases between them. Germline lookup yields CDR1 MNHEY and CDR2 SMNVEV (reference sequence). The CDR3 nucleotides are TGTGCCAGCAGTTTGGGCGTCCCGCTAGCCAAAAACATTCAGTACTTC. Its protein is CASSLGVPLAKNIQYF.

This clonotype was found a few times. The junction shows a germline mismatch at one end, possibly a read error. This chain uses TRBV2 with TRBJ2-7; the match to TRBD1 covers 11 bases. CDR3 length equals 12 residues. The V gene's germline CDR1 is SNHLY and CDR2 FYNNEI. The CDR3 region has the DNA TGTGCCAGCAGCTACACCCCGGGACAGGGGGACTTC. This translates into CASSYTPGQGDF.

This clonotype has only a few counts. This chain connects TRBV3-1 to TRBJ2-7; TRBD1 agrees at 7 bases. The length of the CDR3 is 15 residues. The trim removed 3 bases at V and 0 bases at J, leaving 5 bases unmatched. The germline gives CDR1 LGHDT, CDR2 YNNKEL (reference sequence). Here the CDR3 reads CASSHLGQNSYEQYF. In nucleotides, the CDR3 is TGTGCCAGCAGCCATTTGGGACAGAACTCCTACGAGCAGTACTTC.

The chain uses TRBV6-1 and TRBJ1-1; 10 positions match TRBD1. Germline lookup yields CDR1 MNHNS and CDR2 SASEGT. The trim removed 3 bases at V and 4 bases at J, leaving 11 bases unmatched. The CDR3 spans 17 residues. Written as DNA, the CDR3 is TGTGCCAGCAGTGACCCTTGGTTACGGACAGGGGGCACTGAAGCTTTCTTT. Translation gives CASSDPWLRTGGTEAFF.

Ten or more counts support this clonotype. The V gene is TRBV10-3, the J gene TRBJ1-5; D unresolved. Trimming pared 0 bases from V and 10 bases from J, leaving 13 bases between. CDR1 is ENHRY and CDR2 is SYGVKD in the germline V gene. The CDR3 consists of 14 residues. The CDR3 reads CAISESSEESPQHF. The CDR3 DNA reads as TGTGCCATCAGTGAGTCCTCAGAGGAGTCCCCCCAGCATTTT.

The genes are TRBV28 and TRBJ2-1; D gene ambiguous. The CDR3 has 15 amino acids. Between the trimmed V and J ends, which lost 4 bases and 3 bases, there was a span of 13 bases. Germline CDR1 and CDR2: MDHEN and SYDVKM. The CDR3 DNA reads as TGTGCCAGCAGTTACGGTGGCAGCAACTACAATGAGCAGTTCTTC. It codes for CASSYGGSNYNEQFF.